Here is one T cell receptor beta chain with its context. From germline, CDR1 is GTSNPN and CDR2 SVGIG (reference sequence). V trimming: 5 bases; J trimming: 4 bases; junction bases outside the gene matches: 14. The CDR3 covers 17 residues. TCRdb's copy holds only in-frame clones and misses some; the assay was immunoSEQ multiplex PCR. The repertoire holds under 80,000 clones, approximately 93% seen once, with about 1.3% in the top ten. This sample is drawn from a study of control samples from healthy donors and cancer patients. The sequencing input was PBMCs. The rearrangement uses TRBV30 and TRBJ1-6, with 7 bases fitting TRBD1. This TCR was recovered from a woman between 40 and 55 years old with lung cancer. This CDR3 reads CAWRIRGMTGYNSPLHF. For the CDR3, the DNA is TGTGCCTGGCGTATCCGAGGCATGACAGGGTATAATTCACCCCTCCACTTT.